Sequencing of this T cell receptor beta chain was carried out in a study of shared clonotypes between healthy human individuals. The data were produced by immunoSEQ multiplex PCR, yet TCRdb's version contains in-frame clones alone and is incomplete. Found here are around 990,000 clones, roughly 80% of them singletons; the top ten hold 0.89%. CDR3 size: 13 residues. Trimming left V 6 bases short and J 10 bases short, with 16 bases between. Germline loops: CDR1 LNHDA, CDR2 SQIVND (reference sequence). This chain joins TRBV19 and TRBJ2-1; perhaps D is TRBD1 or TRBD2 (5 bases each). What was sequenced was memory CD4+ T cells from PBMCs. Subset denoted: CD45RA-negative fraction. The sequence was collected from a man aged 18 to 29 in good health. Some clones in this sample may be carry-over from other donors' samples. CDR3 loop: CASSPGADGEQFF. DNA of the CDR3: TGTGCCAGTAGCCCCGGGGCAGACGGCGAGCAGTTCTTC. Filled out from reference TRBV19 and TRBJ2-1, the complete variable domain reads DGGITQSPKYLFRKEGQNVTLSCEQNLNHDAMYWYRQDPGQGLRLIYYSQIVNDFQKGDIAEGYSVSREKKESFPLTVTSAQKNPTAFYLCASSPGADGEQFFGPGTRLTVL.